This note documents a single T cell receptor (beta chain) sequence. This clone's antigen is unknown. This CDR3 is missing its conserved last phenylalanine or tryptophan, likely due to a read error. The CDR3 sequence runs 15 residues, both termini included. Here the CDR3 DNA is all that survives: 45 bases in frame from base 1. The germline V gene (reference sequence) yields LNHDA for CDR1 and SQIVND for CDR2. V loses 9 bases, J loses 1 base, and the germline ends lie 17 bases apart. All diabetic patients met standard classification criteria for type 1 or type 2 diabetes, with glucose and C-peptide assessed by WHO-recommended methods. Donors were excluded if they had other autoimmune diseases or infections within the previous four weeks. A roughly 10-milliliter sample of peripheral blood was drawn from every participant. LymphoPrep density separation was used to isolate PBMCs. This sample is part of a study of type 1 and type 2 diabetes patients (dated by TCRdb to 2016 to 2018). For the wider study: Under 10 type 1 diabetes patients, four type 2 diabetes patients and six nondiabetic controls were recruited in China to form the cohort. Across the study, CD4+ and CD8+ T cells were positively selected from PBMCs using CD4 or CD8 MicroBeads on MACS columns. The whole study generated about 18 million paired-end reads. TCRbeta repertoires were profiled by high-throughput sequencing in the study to compare type 1 diabetes, type 2 diabetes and nondiabetic individuals. For the type 1 diabetes patients, the type 2 diabetes patients acted as a disease comparison group. V gene usage was similar between 20-cycle and approximately 27-cycle amplification, suggesting similar primer efficiencies and random PCR bias. TCRbeta libraries were sequenced paired-end on Illumina HiSeq 2000 or MiSeq instruments. Paper-wide results and their limitations: Type 2 diabetes and control samples had highly correlated V and J gene usage patterns, with an average between-sample correlation of roughly 0.97. Because only a limited number of T2D and control samples were sequenced, some T1D-only HECs might also appear in more T2D or control samples. In both CD4+ and CD8+ T cells, type 2 diabetes repertoires were highly diverse and significantly more diverse than type 1 diabetes repertoires. The study groups were not matched for age and gender, which could possibly have biased interpretation. Only a few highly-expanded CD4+ clones (median one) were found in type 2 diabetes patients, and these clones made up a median approximately 3.7% of reads.

This sample was sequenced with an Illumina MiSeq. Genomic DNA from sorted T cell subsets served as template for TCRbeta CDR3 amplification. The TCRbeta CDR3 region was amplified by multiplex PCR with 30 forward and 13 reverse primers. PCR products were purified with AMPure XP beads, after which indices and adaptors were added in a second roughly 23-cycle PCR. Before sequencing, libraries were gel-purified with the QIAquick Gel Extraction Kit. The paper's data handling went like this. Paired-end reads were merged using FLASH and were aligned with IgBLAST to IMGT V, D and J germline references. After reads whose alignment identity to germline references fell below 70% were discarded, 9 million to 12 million reads remained study-wide. CDR3 boundaries, reading frame and productivity were assigned according to IMGT definitions. Clones at or above 1% of reads were defined as highly-expanded clones, and diversity was measured by normalized Shannon entropy. Group differences in Shannon entropy were tested with unpaired two-tailed t-tests. TCRdb passed the public sequencing reads through fastp at Q25 and MiXCR, retaining productive beta sequences. Identical CDR3 protein sequences are pooled into one entry, listed with their most common genes and DNA. TCRdb, not the authors, supplied the V and J calls. In all, the sample holds 250,000 or so distinct CDR3 sequences, and approximately 45% of those were seen once. The ten largest clonotypes hold roughly 15% of the sample.

Sequencing input: peripheral blood mononuclear cells (PBMCs). This clonotype was sampled from a man aged 18 to 35 with type 2 diabetes. The chain couples TRBV19 to TRBJ2-3, with the D segment possibly TRBD1 or TRBD2, each aligning over 5 bases. In nucleotide form, the sequence is TGTGCCAGCCAAATGGGTTTGGGGGGCACAGATACGCAGTATCTT. Its protein product is CASQMGLGGTDTQYL.